Listed below are T cell receptor beta chains from one sample, sequenced in a study of blood T cell repertoires in COVID-19. TCRdb keeps only in-frame clones here, not all; method: immunoSEQ multiplex PCR. Seen here are some 180,000 clones, around 87% observed once, and the top ten hold 2% to 3%. Sequenced material: peripheral blood. The source is an elderly woman with COVID-19, enrolled during active disease. CDR3s include the opening cysteine and the closing phenylalanine or tryptophan. The D gene is left open where the match is weak. The size of a clone is reported for some rows only, either as once, few or many, or as a class for expanded clones.

J,size,V,length,D,CDR3,DNA
TRBJ1-1,-,TRBV28,12,TRBD1,CASRTGIPEAFF,TGTGCCAGCAGGACAGGGATACCTGAAGCTTTCTTT
TRBJ2-3,-,TRBV28,16,-,CASSSAGEPKADTQYF,TGTGCCAGCAGTTCTGCCGGGGAACCCAAGGCAGATACGCAGTATTTT
TRBJ2-7,-,TRBV5-1,14,TRBD1,CASSNSGGSYEQYF,TGCGCCAGCAGTAATTCAGGGGGCTCCTACGAGCAGTACTTC
TRBJ1-2,-,TRBV5-1,15,-,CASSLGGSGVDGYTF,TGCGCCAGCAGCTTGGGTGGTTCAGGGGTTGATGGCTACACCTTC
TRBJ1-6,-,TRBV6-1,14,-,CASSENSIGSPLHF,TGTGCCAGCAGTGAAAACAGTATAGGTTCACCCCTCCACTTT
TRBJ1-6,-,TRBV5-5,15,TRBD1,CASRLSGTGNSPLHF,TGTGCCAGCAGACTATCCGGGACAGGGAATTCACCCCTCCACTTT
TRBJ1-2,-,TRBV19,13,TRBD1,CASSEGASYGYTF,TGTGCCAGTAGTGAGGGGGCGAGCTATGGCTACACCTTC
TRBJ2-6,-,TRBV2,16,-,CASTKAVSSGANVLTF,TGTGCCAGCACTAAAGCGGTGAGCTCTGGGGCCAACGTCCTGACTTTC
TRBJ1-5,-,TRBV28,16,-,CASSLASGRVGQPQHF,TGTGCCAGCAGTTTGGCTTCAGGCAGGGTCGGTCAGCCCCAGCATTTT
TRBJ2-5,-,TRBV27,15,TRBD2,CASSPLAGGQETQYF,TGTGCCAGCAGTCCACTAGCGGGAGGGCAGGAGACCCAGTACTTC
TRBJ1-3,-,TRBV3-1/TRBV3-2,13,-,CASTSSSGNTIYF,TGTGCCAGCACCTCCAGCTCTGGAAACACCATATATTTT
TRBJ2-3,-,TRBV11-1,12,-,CASASGGDTQYF,TGTGCCAGCGCCTCCGGAGGGGATACGCAGTATTTT
TRBJ1-4,-,TRBV7-8,15,-,CASSLGAGLNEKLFF,TGTGCCAGCAGCTTAGGGGCGGGTTTGAATGAAAAACTGTTTTTT
TRBJ1-3,-,TRBV19,14,-,CASSMGGPGNTIYF,TGTGCCAGTAGTATGGGGGGACCTGGAAACACCATATATTTT
TRBJ1-4,-,TRBV19,20,-,CASSMGQGSAYYASNEKLFF,TGTGCCAGTAGTATGGGGCAGGGATCTGCCTACTACGCCAGTAATGAAAAACTGTTTTTT
TRBJ1-4,-,TRBV3-1/TRBV3-2,15,-,CASTRSPGEDEKLFF,TGTGCCAGCACCCGCTCACCGGGGGAAGATGAAAAACTGTTTTTT
TRBJ1-1,-,TRBV18,16,TRBD1,CASSTQTPGQGTEAFF,TGTGCCAGCTCAACGCAAACTCCGGGACAGGGTACTGAAGCTTTCTTT
TRBJ1-2,-,TRBV6-1,17,TRBD1,CASSEVWTGGIGYGYTF,TGTGCCAGCAGTGAAGTGTGGACAGGGGGGATTGGCTATGGCTACACCTTC
TRBJ2-2,-,TRBV29-1,14,-,CSVEMNRATGELFF,TGCAGCGTTGAAATGAACAGGGCCACCGGGGAGCTGTTTTTT
TRBJ1-1,-,TRBV11-1,15,-,CASTPRRSGDTEAFF,TGTGCCAGCACCCCCCGCCGGTCAGGGGACACTGAAGCTTTCTTT
TRBJ2-7,once,TRBV4-3,18,TRBD2,CASSLGRGTTSPSYEQYF,TGCGCCAGCAGCCTAGGACGGGGGACTACTTCTCCCTCCTACGAGCAGTACTTC
TRBJ2-5,-,TRBV6-5,15,TRBD1,CASSLYRGLQETQYF,TGTGCCAGCAGTCTATACAGGGGGCTCCAAGAGACCCAGTACTTC
TRBJ1-4,-,TRBV3-1/TRBV3-2,13,-,CASSPRGGEKLFF,TGTGCCAGCAGCCCAAGAGGTGGTGAAAAACTGTTTTTT
TRBJ2-7,-,TRBV6-2/TRBV6-3,15,-,CASSYSTGSTYEQYF,TGTGCCAGCAGTTATTCCACAGGGTCCACCTACGAGCAGTACTTC
TRBJ1-1,-,TRBV28,15,-,CASSSPSGAPSEAFF,TGTGCCAGCAGTTCCCCCTCAGGGGCGCCGTCTGAAGCTTTCTTT
TRBJ1-2,-,TRBV12-3/TRBV12-4,12,-,CASTTGIISYTF,TGTGCCAGCACCACAGGGATTATCAGCTACACCTTC
TRBJ2-3,-,TRBV6-2/TRBV6-3,15,-,CASSYGAGVTDTQYF,TGTGCCAGCAGTTACGGCGCAGGGGTAACAGATACGCAGTATTTT
TRBJ2-7,-,TRBV2,12,-,CASSEQGYEQYF,TGTGCCAGCAGTGAGCAGGGTTACGAGCAGTACTTC
TRBJ1-5,-,TRBV6-5,15,-,CASRLFQGGDQPQHF,TGTGCCAGCAGGTTATTTCAGGGAGGAGATCAGCCCCAGCATTTT
TRBJ1-6,-,TRBV6-1,17,-,CASSAAGGFSGNSPLHF,TGTGCCAGCAGTGCCGCGGGGGGCTTCTCTGGTAATTCACCCCTCCACTTT
TRBJ2-3,-,TRBV7-3,16,TRBD2,CASSLGLAGFKDTQYF,TGTGCCAGCAGCTTGGGGCTAGCGGGATTTAAAGATACGCAGTATTTT
TRBJ2-2,once,TRBV5-4,16,TRBD2,CASSFYGTSGTGELFF,TGTGCCAGCAGCTTCTACGGGACTAGCGGCACCGGGGAGCTGTTTTTT
TRBJ2-1,-,TRBV11-3,13,-,CASSLVSDNEQFF,TGTGCCAGCAGCTTAGTATCAGACAATGAGCAGTTCTTC
TRBJ1-2,once,TRBV28,16,TRBD1,CASRSDRGLLNYGYTF,TGTGCCAGCAGATCCGACAGGGGCCTGCTTAACTATGGCTACACCTTC
TRBJ1-1,once,TRBV14,15,-,CASSQARGMNTEAFF,TGTGCCAGCAGCCAGGCCAGGGGAATGAACACTGAAGCTTTCTTT
TRBJ1-1,-,TRBV10-3,11,-,CAILRGTEAFF,TGTGCCATCCTCCGGGGCACTGAAGCTTTCTTT
TRBJ2-5,-,TRBV20-1,15,-,CSARAGHDTQETQYF,TGCAGTGCTCGTGCGGGACACGACACACAAGAGACCCAGTACTTC
TRBJ1-4,-,TRBV6-5,16,-,CASSYSTGATNEKLFF,TGTGCCAGCAGTTACTCGACAGGTGCAACTAATGAAAAACTGTTTTTT
TRBJ1-2,-,TRBV12-3/TRBV12-4,13,-,CASSRLLSSGYTF,TGTGCCAGCAGCCGACTGCTTTCTAGTGGCTACACCTTC